The source of this T cell receptor beta chain is a study of CD8 T cells in Susac syndrome. Study information: When blood was collected, patients with Susac syndrome were therapy-naive, were taking corticosteroids, or were receiving intravenous immunoglobulin alone.

After removal of 1 base from V and 4 bases from J, the junction contained 10 bases not matched to a gene. The CDR3 has 17 residues. Germline V gene sequence: CDR1 LGHDT, CDR2 YNNKEL (reference sequence). Random-hexamer reverse transcription was applied to roughly 0.45 to 1 ug RNA. TCRdb passed the immunoSEQ multiplex PCR reads through MiXCR, listing each CDR3 protein once. There are more than 150,000 distinct CDR3 sequences in the sample; approximately 95% occur only once, and 0.16% lies in the top ten. Sequencing was done on a sample of CD4+ T cells from PBMCs. This receptor was obtained from a human donor with Susac syndrome. This chain links TRBV3-1 with TRBJ1-3; TRBD1 matches 7 bases. The CDR3 sequence is CASSQGPRQGTGNTIYF. CDR3 bases: TGTGCCAGCAGCCAAGGACCCCGACAGGGAACAGGAAACACCATATATTTT.